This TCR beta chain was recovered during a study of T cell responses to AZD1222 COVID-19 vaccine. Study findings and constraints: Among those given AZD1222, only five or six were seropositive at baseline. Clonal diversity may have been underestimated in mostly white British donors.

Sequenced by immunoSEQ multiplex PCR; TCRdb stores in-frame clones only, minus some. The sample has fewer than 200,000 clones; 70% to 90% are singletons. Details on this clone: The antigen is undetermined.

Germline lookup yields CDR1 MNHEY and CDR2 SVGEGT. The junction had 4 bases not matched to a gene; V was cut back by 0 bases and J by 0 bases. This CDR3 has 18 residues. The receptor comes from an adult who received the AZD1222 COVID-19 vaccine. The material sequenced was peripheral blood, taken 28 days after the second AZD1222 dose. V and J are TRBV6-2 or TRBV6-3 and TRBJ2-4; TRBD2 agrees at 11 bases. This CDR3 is CASSYSRTSGLAKNIQYF. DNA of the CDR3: TGTGCCAGCAGTTACTCGCGGACTAGCGGGTTAGCCAAAAACATTCAGTACTTC.